The next 8 T cell receptor beta chains were all read from a single sample in a study of blood T cell repertoires in COVID-19. Here immunoSEQ multiplex PCR was the method, and the copy in TCRdb shows in-frame clones only, minus some. The table lists about 120,000 clones, roughly three quarters of them singletons, with under 45% in the top ten. The sequencing input was peripheral blood. Receptor source: a man aged 35 to 55 with active or convalescent COVID-19.

V usage is TRBV11-2 and J usage is TRBJ2-7, with 9 bases matching TRBD1. Trimming removed 1 base from V and 3 bases from J; junction bases left unmatched: 7. Germline V CDR1 and CDR2: SGHAT, FQNNGV. The CDR3 is 16 residues long. CDR3 region: CASSLARDRALYEQYF. CDR3 DNA: TGTGCCAGCAGCTTAGCACGGGACAGGGCCCTCTACGAGCAGTACTTC.

The V call is TRBV11-2, the J call TRBJ1-2; no reliable D call. This CDR3 spans 16 amino acids. Germline loops: CDR1 SGHAT, CDR2 FQNNGV. The ends were cut back, 4 bases at V and 7 bases at J, with 22 bases in the middle. The CDR3 DNA follows: TGTGCCAGCAGCTCATGGTCCTTGTCTGCGGGAATTGGCTACACCTTC. This encodes CASSSWSLSAGIGYTF.

This rearrangement joins TRBV7-2 to TRBJ2-2; D is possibly TRBD1 (5 bases). CDR1 is SGHTA and CDR2 is FQGNSA in the germline V gene. V was shortened by 5 bases and J by 1 base, with 11 bases between the two germline ends. This CDR3 region has 15 residues. This CDR3 reads CASSPGARNTGELFF. The CDR3 DNA reads as TGTGCCAGCAGCCCTGGGGCCAGGAACACCGGGGAGCTGTTTTTT.

This clone was recorded only once. The chain combines TRBV6-2 or TRBV6-3 with TRBJ2-3; D not certain. The V gene's germline CDR1 is MNHEY and CDR2 SVGEGT. Trimming stripped 4 bases from V and 5 bases from J, with 13 bases between. The CDR3 is 14 amino acids. The DNA for the CDR3 is TGTGCCAGCAGTTCTGTTCGAAGAGGAGATACGCAGTATTTT. Its protein is CASSSVRRGDTQYF.

The J gene is TRBJ1-1, the V gene TRBV2; D is perhaps TRBD1 (5 bases). This CDR3 contains 11 residues. Germline lookup yields CDR1 SNHLY and CDR2 FYNNEI. V was cut by 10 bases and J by 7 bases, with 13 bases left in between. CDR3 residues: CANEGQIEAFF. Here the CDR3 DNA reads TGTGCCAATGAAGGACAAATTGAAGCTTTCTTT.

The chain has TRBV9 and TRBJ2-7; TRBD2 might be the D (5 bases). Looked up from germline, CDR1 is SGDLS and CDR2 is YYNGEE. V shed 6 bases and J shed 4 bases, with 23 bases lying between them. The CDR3 length is 16 residues. CDR3 protein: CASTQKLAAELYEQYF. In DNA, the CDR3 is TGTGCCAGCACCCAGAAGCTAGCCGCCGAATTATACGAGCAGTACTTC.

This clone was recorded a few times. The V gene is TRBV5-5, the J gene TRBJ1-5; D gene unclear. V was clipped by 0 bases and J by 8 bases, with 15 bases between them. The CDR3 totals 15 residues. Germline CDR1 SGHKS, CDR2 YYEKEE (reference sequence). CDR3 bases: TGTGCCAGCAGCTTGGGCCCCACCCAGGCTGAGCCCCAGCATTTT. Translating gives CASSLGPTQAEPQHF.

This clone was counted a few times. The CDR3 sequence is CASSPPNTDTQYF. The DNA of the CDR3 is TGTGCCAGCAGCCCCCCAAACACAGATACGCAGTATTTT. The V gene is TRBV6-5, the J gene TRBJ2-3, with unresolved D. The CDR3 runs 13 residues. The V end lost 6 bases, the J end lost 2 bases, and 9 bases lay between the germline ends. Germline CDR1 reads MNHEY; CDR2 reads SVGAGI.